These 20 T cell receptor beta chains originate from one sample sequenced in a study of blood T cell repertoires in COVID-19 (TCRdb year 2020). Receptor amplification or capture employed the immunoSEQ multiplex PCR assay. TCRdb carries this immuneACCESS record with in-frame sequences only. Its versions omit some clonotypes, under half of them owing to an unresolved V gene in the studies checked, with the rest unexplained. The sample table holds 120,000 or so clones, of which 85% to 90% were seen once. The ten most abundant clones make up approximately 6.6% of the sample. Sample: peripheral blood. The source of these receptors is an elderly man with active or convalescent COVID-19.

The V gene is TRBV5-1, the J gene TRBJ1-5, with a possible D match to TRBD1 (5 bases). V was pared by 0 bases and J by 7 bases, with 14 bases between. Germline CDR1 reads SGHRS; CDR2 reads YFSETQ. CDR3 size: 15 residues. CDR3 amino acids: CASSLAGEGPQPQHF. CDR3 DNA: TGCGCCAGCAGCTTGGCCGGGGAGGGACCCCAGCCCCAGCATTTT.

This sequence joins TRBV6-1 and TRBJ2-5; 7 bases are a match to TRBD1. Germline CDR1 reads MNHNS; CDR2 reads SASEGT. The CDR3 covers 16 residues. J was trimmed by 2 bases and V by 3 bases; bases with no gene match: 9. DNA for the CDR3: TGTGCCAGCAGTGAGTCCGGGACAGCCCTACAAGAGACCCAGTACTTC. Translating it yields CASSESGTALQETQYF.

In its sample, this clone was seen once. The chain couples TRBV29-1 to TRBJ2-3, with TRBD2 identical over 11 bases. The CDR3 consists of 17 residues. Per the germline V gene, CDR1 is SQVTM and CDR2 is ANQGSEA. V shed 2 bases, J shed 2 bases, and the junction held 9 bases outside the gene matches. The CDR3: CSVEPRPSGRITDTQYF. Written as DNA, the CDR3 is TGCAGCGTTGAACCGCGGCCTAGCGGGAGGATCACAGATACGCAGTATTTT.

The J gene is TRBJ2-1, the V gene TRBV6-2 or TRBV6-3; TRBD2 matches at 15 bases. CDR1 and CDR2 (germline): MNHEY, SVGEGT. This CDR3 has 17 residues. With 0 bases clipped from V and 8 bases from J, the junction kept 5 bases outside the gene matches. The CDR3 sequence: CASSYSVGLAGGYEQFF. The DNA of the CDR3 is TGTGCCAGCAGTTACTCGGTGGGACTAGCGGGAGGCTATGAGCAGTTCTTC.

The rearrangement joins TRBV7-2 to TRBJ2-3; 11 bases match TRBD1. CDR1 SGHTA and CDR2 FQGNSA come from the germline V gene. The CDR3 consists of 15 residues. Losses at the gene ends were 4 bases for V and 7 bases for J; bases not matched to a gene: 7. This CDR3 reads CASSSRTGGVNTQYF. CDR3 sequence (DNA): TGTGCCAGCAGCTCGAGGACAGGGGGCGTCAATACGCAGTATTTT.

The chain joins TRBV19 to TRBJ1-2, with 12 bases matching TRBD1. This CDR3 is built from 14 residues. J gave up 5 bases and V 5 bases, and 3 bases lay outside the gene matches. CDR1 is LNHDA and CDR2 is SQIVND in the germline V gene (reference sequence). CDR3: CASSPGQGAYGYTF. CDR3 sequence (DNA): TGTGCCAGTAGTCCGGGACAGGGGGCTTATGGCTACACCTTC.

This clone was counted between two and nine times. The V call is TRBV27, the J call TRBJ1-1, with TRBD1 matching 7 bases. Germline V lookup: CDR1 MNHEY, CDR2 SMNVEV (reference sequence). J was trimmed by 4 bases and V by 3 bases; bases with no gene match: 2. The CDR3 loop spans 13 amino acids. The CDR3 nucleotides are TGTGCCAGCAGTTTCCAGGGGGGCACTGAAGCTTTCTTT. Translated, it gives CASSFQGGTEAFF.

V gene TRBV6-5 combines with J gene TRBJ1-3, with D perhaps TRBD1 (5 bases). This CDR3 is built from 14 residues. V was shortened by 4 bases and J by 4 bases, with 11 bases between the two germline ends. The germline V gene has CDR1 MNHEY and CDR2 SVGAGI. CDR3 nucleotide sequence: TGTGCCAGCAGTTCCGACAGAAGAGGAAACACCATATATTTT. This translates into CASSSDRRGNTIYF.

CDR3 sequence: CASSLADGGGPLYGYTF. CDR3 in DNA: TGTGCCAGCAGCTTAGCAGATGGCGGGGGCCCTCTCTATGGCTACACCTTC. The V and J genes are TRBV7-9 and TRBJ1-2; TRBD1 might be the D (6 bases). The CDR3 loop spans 17 amino acids. Between the trimmed V and J ends, which lost 0 bases and 4 bases, there was a span of 18 bases. Looked up from germline, CDR1 is SEHNR and CDR2 is FQNEAQ (reference sequence).

The chain links TRBV5-5 to TRBJ1-2, with D perhaps TRBD1 (5 bases). V shed 5 bases and J shed 2 bases, with 10 bases lying between them. CDR1 is SGHKS, CDR2 YYEKEE, per germline (reference sequence). CDR3 length: 13 amino acids. This CDR3 is CASRSPGNYGYTF. In nucleotides, the CDR3 is TGTGCCAGCAGAAGTCCAGGGAACTATGGCTACACCTTC.

The J gene is TRBJ1-1, the V gene TRBV28, with D tentatively TRBD1 (5 bases). The ends were cut back, 8 bases at V and 1 base at J, with 8 bases in the middle. The CDR3 runs to 12 residues. Germline CDR1 is MDHEN and CDR2 is SYDVKM. The CDR3, as DNA: TGTGCCAGCCGGCAGGGGAACACTGAAGCTTTCTTT. Its translation is CASRQGNTEAFF.

In this sample, this clone turned up once. This chain connects TRBV16 to TRBJ2-1; the match to TRBD1 covers 11 bases. The V segment lost 6 bases and the J segment 9 bases; nucleotides outside the gene matches: 7. The germline V gene has CDR1 KGHSY and CDR2 FQNENV. The CDR3 loop spans 14 amino acids. The CDR3 reads CASSRTGGYGEQFF. CDR3 nucleotides: TGTGCCAGCAGTCGGACAGGGGGCTACGGTGAGCAGTTCTTC.

J is TRBJ1-2 and V is TRBV4-1; D remains unclear. Per the germline V gene, CDR1 is MGHRA and CDR2 is YSYEKL. The CDR3 length is 14 residues. Deletions cut 0 bases from V and 4 bases from J, with 9 bases between. In nucleotides, the CDR3 is TGCGCCAGCAGCCAAGACCCAGTTCTCTATGGCTACACCTTC. Amino acids: CASSQDPVLYGYTF.

The rearrangement joins TRBV3-1 (or the pseudogene TRBV3-2) to TRBJ2-3; 7 bases map to TRBD2. The CDR3 is made up of 15 amino acids. V was clipped by 0 bases and J by 7 bases; unmatched bases: 7. The germline gives CDR1 LGHDT, CDR2 YNNKEL (reference sequence). The CDR3 nucleotides read TGTGCCAGCAGCCAAGATCCCCTACTAGCGAATACGCAGTATTTT. Its protein is CASSQDPLLANTQYF.

The V call is TRBV5-8, the J call TRBJ1-1; 12 positions agree with TRBD1. The CDR3 sequence is 16 residues long. With V trimmed by 4 bases and J by 5 bases, 9 bases remained unmatched. Germline CDR1 reads SGHTS; CDR2 reads YDEGEE. DNA for the CDR3: TGTGCCAGCAGCCCACCGGGACAGGGGGCTGGAACTGAAGCTTTCTTT. Protein sequence: CASSPPGQGAGTEAFF.

The rearrangement links TRBV10-1 to TRBJ2-3; TRBD2 matches at 7 bases. J gave up 3 bases and V 2 bases, and 5 bases lay outside the gene matches. Per the germline V gene, CDR1 is WNHNN and CDR2 is SYGVQD (reference sequence). This CDR3 comprises 15 residues. The CDR3 DNA is TGCGCCAGCAGTGAGGGTTGGGAGGGAACAGATACGCAGTATTTT. This encodes CASSEGWEGTDTQYF.

V and J are TRBV11-2 and TRBJ2-2; D remains ambiguous. Trimming left V 3 bases short and J 3 bases short, with 5 bases between. This CDR3 contains 13 residues. Germline assignment: CDR1 SGHAT and CDR2 FQNNGV. CDR3 in amino acids: CASSFSDTGELFF. CDR3 in DNA: TGTGCCAGCAGCTTCAGTGACACCGGGGAGCTGTTTTTT.

V gene TRBV3-1 (or the pseudogene TRBV3-2) combines with J gene TRBJ2-3, with D maybe TRBD2 (5 bases). The CDR3 is made up of 15 amino acids. V dropped 2 bases and J dropped 0 bases, with 9 bases sitting between them. CDR1 is LGHDT and CDR2 is YNNKEL in the germline V gene (reference sequence). CDR3 loop: CASSQRGPSTDTQYF. The CDR3, as DNA: TGTGCCAGCAGCCAAAGAGGGCCTAGCACAGATACGCAGTATTTT.

This chain joins TRBV19 and TRBJ1-5; D unclear. Trimming stripped 7 bases from V and 0 bases from J, with 7 bases between. From germline, CDR1 is LNHDA and CDR2 SQIVND (reference sequence). There are 13 residues in the CDR3. The CDR3: CASNKDSNQPQHF. The CDR3 DNA reads as TGTGCCAGTAACAAAGATAGCAATCAGCCCCAGCATTTT.

The chain is built from TRBV9 and TRBJ2-5; TRBD1 matches 7 bases. V was pared by 2 bases and J by 4 bases, with 8 bases of the junction left unmatched. Germline V CDR1 and CDR2: SGDLS, YYNGEE. This CDR3 contains 15 residues. The CDR3 loop is CASSVGTVGGETQYF. The CDR3 DNA reads TGTGCCAGCAGCGTCGGGACAGTTGGAGGAGAGACCCAGTACTTC.